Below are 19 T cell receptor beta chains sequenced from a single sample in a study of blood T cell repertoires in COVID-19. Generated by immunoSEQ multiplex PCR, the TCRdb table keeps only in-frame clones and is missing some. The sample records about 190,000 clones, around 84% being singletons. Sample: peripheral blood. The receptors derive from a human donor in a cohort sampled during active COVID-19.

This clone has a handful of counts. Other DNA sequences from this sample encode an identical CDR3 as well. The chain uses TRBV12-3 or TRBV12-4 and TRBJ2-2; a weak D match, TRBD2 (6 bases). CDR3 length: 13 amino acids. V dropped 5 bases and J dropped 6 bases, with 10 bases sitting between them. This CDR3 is CASSRGGAGELFF. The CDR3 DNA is TGTGCCAGCAGTAGAGGAGGGGCCGGGGAGCTGTTTTTT.

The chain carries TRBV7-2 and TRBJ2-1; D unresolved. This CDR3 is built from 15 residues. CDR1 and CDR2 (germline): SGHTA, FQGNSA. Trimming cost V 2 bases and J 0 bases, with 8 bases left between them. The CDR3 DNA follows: TGTGCCAGCAGCTTATACTCGAGCTCCTACAATGAGCAGTTCTTC. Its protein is CASSLYSSSYNEQFF.

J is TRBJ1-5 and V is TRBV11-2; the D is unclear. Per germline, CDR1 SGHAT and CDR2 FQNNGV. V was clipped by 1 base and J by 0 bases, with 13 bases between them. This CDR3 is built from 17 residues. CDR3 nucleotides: TGTGCCAGCAGCTTAGGGGCGGGATTTTATAGCAATCAGCCCCAGCATTTT. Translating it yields CASSLGAGFYSNQPQHF.

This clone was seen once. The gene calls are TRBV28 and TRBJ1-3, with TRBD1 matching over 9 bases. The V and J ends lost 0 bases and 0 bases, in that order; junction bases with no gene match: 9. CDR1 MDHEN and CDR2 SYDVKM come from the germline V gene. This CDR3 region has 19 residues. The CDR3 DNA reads TGTGCCAGCAGTTTATGGGGGACAGGGCCGGCAAACTCTGGAAACACCATATATTTT. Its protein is CASSLWGTGPANSGNTIYF.

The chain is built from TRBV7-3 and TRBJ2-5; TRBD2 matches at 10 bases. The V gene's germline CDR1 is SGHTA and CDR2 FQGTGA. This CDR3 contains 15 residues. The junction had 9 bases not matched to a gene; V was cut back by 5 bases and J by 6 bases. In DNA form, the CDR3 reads TGTGCCAGCAGCGAGGATAGCGGGGGGACGAAGACCCAGTACTTC. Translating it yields CASSEDSGGTKTQYF.

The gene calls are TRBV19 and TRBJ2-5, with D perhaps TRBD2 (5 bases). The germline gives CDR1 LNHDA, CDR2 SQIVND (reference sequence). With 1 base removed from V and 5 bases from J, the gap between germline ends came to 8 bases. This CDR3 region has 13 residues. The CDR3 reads CASSIARGETQYF. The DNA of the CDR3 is TGTGCCAGTAGTATAGCAAGAGGGGAGACCCAGTACTTC.

CDR3 nucleotides: TGTGCCAGCAGGCGGAACAGGGCCCTAGCCTACGAGCAGTACTTC. Protein sequence: CASRRNRALAYEQYF. The V and J genes are TRBV28 and TRBJ2-7, with D possibly matching TRBD1 (6 bases). The germline gives CDR1 MDHEN, CDR2 SYDVKM. There are 15 residues in the CDR3. V was shortened by 6 bases and J by 2 bases, with 17 bases between the two germline ends.

In DNA, the CDR3 is TGTGCCAGCAGCGATATCCGGTGGACTGAAGCTTTCTTT. Translation: CASSDIRWTEAFF. The chain joins TRBV14 to TRBJ1-1; D remains ambiguous. Per the germline V gene, CDR1 is SGHDN and CDR2 is FVKESK. There are 13 residues in the CDR3. Trimming left V 5 bases short and J 5 bases short, with 12 bases between.

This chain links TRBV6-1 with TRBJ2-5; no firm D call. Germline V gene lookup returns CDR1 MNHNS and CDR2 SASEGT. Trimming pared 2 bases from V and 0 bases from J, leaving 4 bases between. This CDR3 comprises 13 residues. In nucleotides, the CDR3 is TGTGCCAGCAGTGAATCGTACCAAGAGACCCAGTACTTC. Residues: CASSESYQETQYF.

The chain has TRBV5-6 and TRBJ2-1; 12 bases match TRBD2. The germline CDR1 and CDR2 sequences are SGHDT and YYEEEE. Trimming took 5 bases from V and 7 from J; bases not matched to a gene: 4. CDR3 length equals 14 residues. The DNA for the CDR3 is TGTGCCAGCAGTAGGGGACTAGCGGGTAATGAGCAGTTCTTC. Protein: CASSRGLAGNEQFF.

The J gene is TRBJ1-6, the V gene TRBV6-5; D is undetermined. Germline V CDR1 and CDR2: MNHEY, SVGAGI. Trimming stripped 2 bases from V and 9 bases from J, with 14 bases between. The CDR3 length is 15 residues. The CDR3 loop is CASSYQATGISPLHF. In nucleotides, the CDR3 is TGTGCCAGCAGTTACCAGGCTACGGGGATTTCACCCCTCCACTTT.

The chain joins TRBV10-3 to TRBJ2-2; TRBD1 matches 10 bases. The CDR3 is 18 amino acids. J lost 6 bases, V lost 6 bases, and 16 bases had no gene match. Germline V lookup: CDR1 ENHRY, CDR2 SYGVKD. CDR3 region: CAISKSRQGALGAGELFF. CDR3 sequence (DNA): TGTGCCATCAGCAAATCCCGACAGGGGGCCCTGGGAGCCGGGGAGCTGTTTTTT.

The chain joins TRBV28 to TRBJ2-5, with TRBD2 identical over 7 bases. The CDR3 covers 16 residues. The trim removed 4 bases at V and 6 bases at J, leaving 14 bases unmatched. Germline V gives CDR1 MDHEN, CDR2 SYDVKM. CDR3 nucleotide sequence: TGTGCCAGCAGTTCGCCCCAGACTAGCCGGGGCAAGACCCAGTACTTC. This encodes CASSSPQTSRGKTQYF. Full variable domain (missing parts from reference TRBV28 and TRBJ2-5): DVKVTQSSRYLVKRTGEKVFLECVQDMDHENMFWYRQDPGLGLRLIYFSYDVKMKEKGDIPEGYSVSREKKERFSLILESASTNQTSMYLCASSSPQTSRGKTQYFGPGTRLLVL.

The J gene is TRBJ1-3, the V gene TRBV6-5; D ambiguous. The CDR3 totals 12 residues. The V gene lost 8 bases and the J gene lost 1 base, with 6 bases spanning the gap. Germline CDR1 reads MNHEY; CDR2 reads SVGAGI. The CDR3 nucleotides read TGTGCCAGCGAGGCGTCTGGAAACACCATATATTTT. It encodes CASEASGNTIYF.

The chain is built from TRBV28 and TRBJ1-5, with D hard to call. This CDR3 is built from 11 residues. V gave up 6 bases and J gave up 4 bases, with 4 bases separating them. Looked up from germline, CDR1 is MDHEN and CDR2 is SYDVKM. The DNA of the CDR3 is TGTGCCAGCAGCCATAATCAGCCCCAGCATTTT. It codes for CASSHNQPQHF.

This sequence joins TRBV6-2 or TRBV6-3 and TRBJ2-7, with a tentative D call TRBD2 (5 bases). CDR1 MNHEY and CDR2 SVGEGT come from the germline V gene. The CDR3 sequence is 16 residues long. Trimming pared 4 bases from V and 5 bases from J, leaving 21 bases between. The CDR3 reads CASSFSTRRVEDEQYF. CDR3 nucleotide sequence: TGTGCCAGCAGTTTTTCTACTAGACGCGTTGAAGACGAGCAGTACTTC.

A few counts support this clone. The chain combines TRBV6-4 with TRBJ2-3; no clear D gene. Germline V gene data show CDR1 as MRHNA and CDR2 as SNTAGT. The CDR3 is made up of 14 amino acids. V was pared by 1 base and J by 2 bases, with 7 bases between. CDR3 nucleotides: TGTGCCAGCAGTGACTACGGTGACACAGATACGCAGTATTTT. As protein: CASSDYGDTDTQYF.

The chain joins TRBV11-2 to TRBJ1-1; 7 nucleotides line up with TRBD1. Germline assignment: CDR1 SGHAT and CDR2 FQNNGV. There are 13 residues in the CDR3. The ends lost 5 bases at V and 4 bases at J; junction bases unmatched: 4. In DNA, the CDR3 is TGTGCCAGCAGCGAACAGGGGCCCACTGAAGCTTTCTTT. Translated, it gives CASSEQGPTEAFF.

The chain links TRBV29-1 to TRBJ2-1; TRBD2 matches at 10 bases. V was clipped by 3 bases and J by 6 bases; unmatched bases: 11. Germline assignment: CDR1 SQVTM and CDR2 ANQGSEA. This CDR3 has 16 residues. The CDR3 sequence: CSVDGGVAGGINEQFF. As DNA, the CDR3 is TGCAGCGTTGACGGAGGGGTAGCGGGAGGCATCAATGAGCAGTTCTTC.